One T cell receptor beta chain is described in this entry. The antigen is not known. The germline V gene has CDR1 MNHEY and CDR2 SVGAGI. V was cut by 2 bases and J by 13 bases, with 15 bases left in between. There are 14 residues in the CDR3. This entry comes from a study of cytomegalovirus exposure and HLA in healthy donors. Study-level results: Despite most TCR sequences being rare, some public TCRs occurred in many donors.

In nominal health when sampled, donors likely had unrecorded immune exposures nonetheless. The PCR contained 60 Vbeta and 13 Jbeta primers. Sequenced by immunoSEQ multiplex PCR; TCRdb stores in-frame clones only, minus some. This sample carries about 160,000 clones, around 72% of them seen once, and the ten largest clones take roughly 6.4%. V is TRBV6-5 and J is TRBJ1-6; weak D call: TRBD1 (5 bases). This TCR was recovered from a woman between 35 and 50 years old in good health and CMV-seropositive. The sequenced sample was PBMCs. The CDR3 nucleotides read TGTGCCAGCAGTTACCTCTTGGGGCAGGGCCCCCTCCACTTT. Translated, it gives CASSYLLGQGPLHF.